The 19 T cell receptor beta chains in this list originate from one sample, sequenced in a study of shared clonotypes between healthy human individuals. Only in-frame clones appear in the TCRdb table, and some are missing; sequencing was by immunoSEQ multiplex PCR. Of approximately 530,000 clones detected, roughly 95% appear once; the ten largest clones hold 0.064%. Sequencing input: naive CD4+ T cells sorted from blood. Subset: CD45RA+ positively selected. The receptors shown here come from a woman younger than 45 in good health.

V and J are TRBV5-1 and TRBJ1-2; D gene uncertain. V gave up 4 bases and J gave up 0 bases, with 7 bases separating them. The V gene's germline CDR1 is SGHRS and CDR2 YFSETQ. CDR3 size: 13 residues. The CDR3 loop reads CASSPVTNYGYTF. The DNA for the CDR3 is TGCGCCAGCAGCCCAGTCACTAACTATGGCTACACCTTC.

The chain carries TRBV11-2 and TRBJ2-7, with D possibly called TRBD1 or TRBD2 (5 bases each). This CDR3 comprises 15 residues. The ends were cut back, 0 bases at V and 2 bases at J, with 11 bases in the middle. Germline assignment: CDR1 SGHAT and CDR2 FQNNGV. In nucleotides, the CDR3 is TGTGCCAGCAGCTTAGATCTAGCAGGGACCTACGAGCAGTACTTC. Translation: CASSLDLAGTYEQYF.

The rearrangement links TRBV28 to TRBJ2-7; tentative D call: TRBD2 (6 bases). The CDR3 is 16 amino acids. V was trimmed by 9 bases and J by 0 bases, leaving 21 bases between them. Germline-derived CDR1 and CDR2 are MDHEN and SYDVKM. CDR3 sequence: CASLNGSATFSYEQYF. The CDR3 nucleotides are TGTGCCAGTCTTAACGGGAGCGCAACTTTCTCCTACGAGCAGTACTTC.

The count of this clone is one. CDR3 nucleotides: TGTGCCAGCAGAACTCCCGGGACAGGGACAGACGAGCAGTACTTC. It is translated as CASRTPGTGTDEQYF. The chain has TRBV28 and TRBJ2-7, with 9 bases fitting TRBD1. The CDR3 loop spans 15 amino acids. The trim removed 6 bases at V and 5 bases at J, leaving 11 bases unmatched. CDR1 and CDR2 from the germline V gene are MDHEN and SYDVKM. Full variable domain (missing parts from reference TRBV28 and TRBJ2-7): DVKVTQSSRYLVKRTGEKVFLECVQDMDHENMFWYRQDPGLGLRLIYFSYDVKMKEKGDIPEGYSVSREKKERFSLILESASTNQTSMYLCASRTPGTGTDEQYFGPGTRLTVT.

This chain joins TRBV7-3 and TRBJ2-1, with 10 positions matching TRBD1. Germline-derived CDR1 and CDR2 are SGHTA and FQGTGA. V lost 3 bases and J lost 7; bases outside the gene matches: 6. The CDR3 contains 15 residues. This CDR3 is CASSFPDRGLNEQFF. The CDR3 nucleotides are TGTGCCAGCAGCTTCCCCGACAGGGGGCTAAATGAGCAGTTCTTC.

The chain uses TRBV27 and TRBJ1-1; 7 bases are shared with TRBD1. This CDR3 comprises 17 residues. CDR1 MNHEY and CDR2 SMNVEV come from the germline V gene (reference sequence). V lost 7 bases, J lost 7 bases, and 21 bases stayed unmatched. The CDR3 nucleotides read TGTGCCAGCATATTACGACAGGGAGAGGTGGTAGAGAATGAAGCTTTCTTT. This sequence encodes CASILRQGEVVENEAFF.

The chain recombines TRBV28 with TRBJ2-7; D not certain. This CDR3 comprises 13 residues. Germline CDR1 MDHEN, CDR2 SYDVKM. V lost 7 bases to trimming and J lost 7 bases, with 17 bases between them. CDR3 residues: CASMSQPSGEQYF. The CDR3 nucleotides are TGTGCCAGCATGTCACAGCCGTCAGGAGAGCAGTACTTC.

The chain employs TRBV11-3 and TRBJ2-5; TRBD2 aligns across 11 bases. Germline CDR1 is SGHNT and CDR2 is YENEEA. The junction had 5 bases not matched to a gene; V was cut back by 5 bases and J by 3 bases. This CDR3 spans 15 amino acids. The CDR3 DNA follows: TGTGCCAGCAGCGATGGGGGACTAGCGGAAGAGACCCAGTACTTC. This codes for CASSDGGLAEETQYF.

This chain uses TRBV5-1 with TRBJ1-1; D not resolved. Germline lookup yields CDR1 SGHRS and CDR2 YFSETQ. V gave up 5 bases and J gave up 6 bases, with 11 bases separating them. The CDR3 spans 12 residues. The CDR3 here is CASRQDSAEAFF. Written as DNA, the CDR3 is TGCGCCAGCAGGCAGGACTCGGCTGAAGCTTTCTTT.

V is TRBV11-2 and J is TRBJ1-2, with a tentative D call TRBD1 (6 bases). The CDR3 totals 15 residues. Germline V CDR1 and CDR2: SGHAT, FQNNGV. V lost 2 bases, J lost 0 bases, and 10 bases lay in between. CDR3 sequence reads: CASSLSTGTNYGYTF. As DNA, the CDR3 is TGTGCCAGCAGCTTATCGACAGGCACTAACTATGGCTACACCTTC.

The rearrangement links TRBV21-1 to TRBJ2-7; the DNA was not compared with TRBD2, the D call given in the table. TRBV21-1 is marked as a pseudogene. CDR3 size: 12 residues. The CDR3 nucleotides are TGTGCCAGCAGCGAGGGAGATCGGGAGCAGTACTTC. Amino acids: CASSEGDREQYF.

J is TRBJ1-2 and V is TRBV4-1, with unresolved D. V was clipped by 4 bases and J by 8 bases, with 11 bases between them. CDR3 size: 12 residues. Germline V gene sequence: CDR1 MGHRA, CDR2 YSYEKL. The CDR3 sequence: CASSPPLGGYTF. The CDR3 DNA reads TGCGCCAGCAGCCCCCCCCTTGGAGGCTACACCTTC.

J is TRBJ2-5 and V is TRBV5-4; 8 nucleotides match TRBD1. Germline V gene sequence: CDR1 SGHNT, CDR2 YYREEE (reference sequence). The CDR3 spans 15 residues. V lost 4 bases to trimming and J lost 2 bases; unmatched junction nucleotides: 7. The CDR3 nucleotides read TGTGCCAGCAGCACCCCGACAGGGGAACAAGAGACCCAGTACTTC. Protein: CASSTPTGEQETQYF.

Of note for this clone: Other DNA sequences from this sample encode an identical CDR3 as well. V is TRBV7-9 and J is TRBJ2-2; D is uncertain. The V gene's germline CDR1 is SEHNR and CDR2 FQNEAQ (reference sequence). This CDR3 has 14 residues. V lost 2 bases and J 2 bases, leaving 6 bases between the germline ends. The CDR3 loop is CASSLRQNTGELFF. DNA for the CDR3: TGTGCCAGCAGCTTACGCCAAAACACCGGGGAGCTGTTTTTT.

CDR3 amino acids: CAWSGDRKTYEQYF. The CDR3 region has the DNA TGTGCCTGGAGTGGGGACAGGAAAACCTACGAGCAGTACTTC. The chain has TRBV30 and TRBJ2-7, with TRBD1 matching 8 bases. Germline loops: CDR1 GTSNPN, CDR2 SVGIG (reference sequence). V was pared by 1 base and J by 2 bases, with 4 bases of the junction left unmatched. The CDR3 is made up of 14 amino acids.

The chain recombines TRBV6-9 with TRBJ2-7; 9 bases align to TRBD2. The CDR3 length is 15 residues. Trimming at V came to 6 bases and at J to 6 bases, leaving 12 bases not matched to a gene. CDR1 is MNHGY and CDR2 is SVAAGI in the germline V gene. CDR3 DNA: TGTGCCAGCAGCCCCTCGGGGCTAGCGGGGATCGAGCAGTACTTC. Encoded protein: CASSPSGLAGIEQYF.

This clone was counted once. The chain employs TRBV10-1 and TRBJ2-5, with D tentatively TRBD1 (6 bases). The DNA end is a closer match to TRBJ2-7, so the J assignment may be wrong. This CDR3 is built from 15 residues. Germline CDR1 and CDR2: WNHNN and SYGVQD (reference sequence). The CDR3 DNA sequence: TGCGCCAGCAGTGATTCCGGGACATACTCCTACGAGCAGTACTTC. Protein: CASSDSGTYSYEQYF.

The chain has TRBV28 and TRBJ2-7; the D gene is possibly TRBD2 (6 bases). The CDR3 is made up of 14 amino acids. Per the germline V gene, CDR1 is MDHEN and CDR2 is SYDVKM. V lost 8 bases, J lost 3 bases, and 17 bases lay in between. CDR3 DNA: TGTGCCAGCCGAGAGGGGACTTTAAGCTACGAGCAGTACTTC. Encoded protein: CASREGTLSYEQYF.

The rearrangement joins TRBV6-5 to TRBJ1-4; possible D gene TRBD1, 5 bases. The CDR3 totals 14 residues. Germline loops: CDR1 MNHEY, CDR2 SVGAGI. Trimming removed 3 bases from V and 11 bases from J, with 16 bases in between. CDR3 protein: CASSYDSLRQKLFF. CDR3 bases: TGTGCCAGCAGTTATGACAGCCTGCGGCAGAAACTGTTTTTT.